These 18 T cell receptor beta chains share one sample of origin, sequenced in a study of blood T cell repertoires in COVID-19. Sequencing was performed with immunoSEQ multiplex PCR; in TCRdb, only in-frame clones are kept and a portion is missing. Among 200,000 to 250,000 clones, about 90% were seen once, and the ten largest hold over 0.75%. The specimen was PBMCs or T cells enriched from blood (not recorded which). All receptors derive from a man between 50 and 59 years old who had been exposed to COVID-19.

In DNA, the CDR3 is TGTGCCAGCAGCAAAAGGGCACTAGAGGAGACCCAGTACTTC. Translated: CASSKRALEETQYF. The chain has TRBV7-9 and TRBJ2-5; possible D gene TRBD2, 5 bases. Trimming removed 5 bases from V and 5 bases from J, with 15 bases in between. The CDR3 runs 14 residues. Germline assignment: CDR1 SEHNR and CDR2 FQNEAQ (reference sequence).

This clone has only a few counts. The rearrangement links TRBV28 to TRBJ1-5, with TRBD1 identical over 8 bases. The junction had 12 bases not matched to a gene; V was cut back by 2 bases and J by 9 bases. Per germline, CDR1 MDHEN and CDR2 SYDVKM. The length of the CDR3 is 16 residues. The CDR3 reads CASSLGGQVDRWPQHF. Written as DNA, the CDR3 is TGTGCCAGCAGTTTAGGGGGACAGGTCGATCGATGGCCCCAGCATTTT.

The V gene is TRBV6-5, the J gene TRBJ2-2; TRBD1 agrees at 11 bases. From germline, CDR1 is MNHEY and CDR2 SVGAGI. Unmatched junction bases numbered 6, after V lost 6 bases and J lost 6 bases. CDR3 length: 15 amino acids. CDR3 in DNA: TGTGCCAGCAGGAGGACAGGGGGCTTTTCCGGGGAGCTGTTTTTT. Protein product: CASRRTGGFSGELFF.

Regarding this clone: The same CDR3 arises from other DNA sequences in this sample as well. The chain couples TRBV27 to TRBJ2-3, with 11 nucleotides matching TRBD1. The germline V gene has CDR1 MNHEY and CDR2 SMNVEV (reference sequence). CDR3 length: 14 residues. The V and J ends lost 5 bases and 5 bases, in that order; junction bases with no gene match: 3. The CDR3 nucleotides are TGTGCCAGCAGTCTGGGACAGGGGGGAGATACGCAGTATTTT. Protein sequence: CASSLGQGGDTQYF.

The rearrangement links TRBV5-1 to TRBJ2-2; D is unresolved. V shed 0 bases and J shed 1 base, with 7 bases lying between them. Per the germline V gene, CDR1 is SGHRS and CDR2 is YFSETQ. This CDR3 spans 15 amino acids. The CDR3 region has the DNA TGCGCCAGCAGCTTGGTGCCAGGGAACACCGGGGAGCTGTTTTTT. This sequence encodes CASSLVPGNTGELFF.

The chain combines TRBV5-1 with TRBJ2-7; 8 bases line up with TRBD2. The CDR3 loop spans 13 amino acids. V trimming: 7 bases; J trimming: 5 bases; junction bases outside the gene matches: 8. Germline V gene data show CDR1 as SGHRS and CDR2 as YFSETQ. In DNA, the CDR3 is TGCGCCAGCTCGGAGGGAGCGGGAGACGAGCAGTACGTC. Amino acids: CASSEGAGDEQYV.

V usage is TRBV28 and J usage is TRBJ1-2, with a possible D match to TRBD1 (6 bases). V gave up 4 bases and J gave up 4 bases, with 25 bases separating them. CDR1 MDHEN and CDR2 SYDVKM come from the germline V gene. This CDR3 spans 18 amino acids. CDR3 sequence reads: CASSSSPLGRGGGYGYTF. The CDR3 nucleotides are TGTGCCAGCAGTTCTAGCCCGTTGGGCAGGGGAGGGGGCTATGGCTACACCTTC.

The chain employs TRBV6-4 and TRBJ2-4; TRBD2 matches at 7 bases. This CDR3 is built from 14 residues. CDR1 MRHNA and CDR2 SNTAGT come from the germline V gene. V lost 5 bases and J lost 9; bases outside the gene matches: 10. The CDR3 spells CASSKELASSIQYF. The CDR3 DNA is TGTGCCAGCAGTAAAGAACTAGCGAGTAGCATTCAGTACTTC.

The gene calls are TRBV28 and TRBJ1-5, with 7 positions matching TRBD1. Trimming at V came to 5 bases and at J to 0 bases, leaving 7 bases not matched to a gene. In germline, CDR1 is MDHEN, CDR2 SYDVKM. This CDR3 region has 16 residues. CDR3 sequence: CASSPRTGYSNQPQHF. Here the CDR3 DNA reads TGTGCCAGCAGTCCGAGGACAGGATATAGCAATCAGCCCCAGCATTTT.

This chain uses TRBV29-1 with TRBJ1-2; possible D gene TRBD1, 5 bases. Deletions cut 7 bases from V and 1 base from J, with 10 bases between. CDR3 size: 12 residues. CDR1 and CDR2 from the germline V gene are SQVTM and ANQGSEA. CDR3 coding DNA: TGCAGCGGGGGGGGAGGTAACTATGGCTACACCTTC. Protein product: CSGGGGNYGYTF.

The chain employs TRBV7-9 and TRBJ2-1; tentative D call: TRBD2 (6 bases). The V end was cut by 1 base, the J end by 3 bases, with 13 bases between. Germline CDR1 reads SEHNR; CDR2 reads FQNEAQ (reference sequence). The CDR3 length is 16 residues. CDR3 sequence reads: CASSLVWRGVYNEQFF. CDR3 in DNA: TGTGCCAGCAGCTTAGTATGGCGGGGAGTCTACAATGAGCAGTTCTTC.

The genes are TRBV19 and TRBJ1-2, with 10 nucleotides matching TRBD1. V was pared by 5 bases and J by 5 bases, with 5 bases of the junction left unmatched. The CDR3 spans 14 residues. Germline V gives CDR1 LNHDA, CDR2 SQIVND (reference sequence). For the CDR3, the DNA is TGTGCCAGTAGTCTGGGACAGGGGCAATATGGCTACACCTTC. It translates to CASSLGQGQYGYTF.

The rearrangement uses TRBV28 and TRBJ1-3, with D hard to call. Germline CDR1 MDHEN, CDR2 SYDVKM. This CDR3 has 15 residues. The V end lost 4 bases, the J end lost 7 bases, and 17 bases lay between the germline ends. CDR3 region: CASSSALQPWNTIYF. The CDR3 nucleotides are TGTGCCAGCAGTTCGGCATTACAGCCGTGGAACACCATATATTTT.

V gene TRBV10-1 combines with J gene TRBJ2-3; 7 bases match TRBD2. V gave up 5 bases and J gave up 3 bases; unmatched junction bases: 5. The CDR3 covers 14 residues. The germline V gene has CDR1 WNHNN and CDR2 SYGVQD (reference sequence). CDR3 coding DNA: TGCGCCAGCAGTACTAGCGAGGGTACAGATACGCAGTATTTT. Translating gives CASSTSEGTDTQYF.

The gene calls are TRBV5-6 and TRBJ1-6; 9 bases agree with TRBD1. V shed 3 bases and J 2 bases; nucleotides not matched to a gene: 6. CDR3 length: 17 amino acids. Germline CDR1 and CDR2: SGHDT and YYEEEE. CDR3 sequence reads: CASSSRDRVTYNSPLHF. The CDR3 nucleotides read TGTGCCAGCAGCTCACGGGACAGGGTCACCTATAATTCACCCCTCCACTTT.

V usage is TRBV28 and J usage is TRBJ1-1; D uncertain. V gave up 1 base and J gave up 1 base, with 7 bases separating them. This CDR3 is 14 amino acids long. The germline V gene has CDR1 MDHEN and CDR2 SYDVKM. The CDR3 loop is CASSLSSPNTEAFF. CDR3 nucleotide sequence: TGTGCCAGCAGTTTATCGAGTCCGAACACTGAAGCTTTCTTT.

This chain connects TRBV27 to TRBJ1-4; 7 bases are a match to TRBD1. Unmatched junction bases numbered 1, after V lost 6 bases and J lost 3 bases. CDR1 MNHEY and CDR2 SMNVEV come from the germline V gene (reference sequence). CDR3 length equals 13 residues. The CDR3 protein is CASRRGPNEKLFF. The CDR3 coding sequence is TGTGCCAGCAGGAGGGGGCCTAATGAAAAACTGTTTTTT.

The chain is built from TRBV4-1 and TRBJ1-6; 8 positions agree with TRBD1. V trimming: 7 bases; J trimming: 10 bases; junction bases outside the gene matches: 12. The CDR3 spans 15 residues. The germline V gene has CDR1 MGHRA and CDR2 YSYEKL. As DNA, the CDR3 is TGCGCCAGCAACGCGGTGAAGACAGGGGTCTCACCCCTCCACTTT. This encodes CASNAVKTGVSPLHF.